This T cell receptor beta chain emerged from a study of blood T cell repertoires in COVID-19. At the level of the study: The United States, Italy and Spain were the sources of the acute and convalescent COVID-19 samples. PBMCs, B-cell-depleted T cells, or T cells were the source of the cDNA or gDNA that made up the material.

One Seattle source followed patients from active infection through their disease course. Authors' analysis steps: Amplification of reference gene primers was used by the study to estimate nucleated cell counts. Measured with immunoSEQ multiplex PCR; TCRdb has only the in-frame clones, and not every one. For V, J and clone size, that table is used; D and trimming come from the DNA. The table lists about 40,000 clones, about 85% of them singletons. The V gene lost 2 bases and the J gene lost 2 bases, with 13 bases spanning the gap. Germline V CDR1 and CDR2: SGHAT, FQNNGV. This CDR3 spans 16 amino acids.

The rearrangement joins TRBV11-2 to TRBJ2-1; no firm D call. The sequenced sample was peripheral blood. This TCR was recovered from a man aged 55 to 69 with COVID-19, enrolled during active disease. CDR3 coding DNA: TGTGCCAGCAGCTTAACCAATGCTAGACCCTACAATGAGCAGTTCTTC. It specifies CASSLTNARPYNEQFF.